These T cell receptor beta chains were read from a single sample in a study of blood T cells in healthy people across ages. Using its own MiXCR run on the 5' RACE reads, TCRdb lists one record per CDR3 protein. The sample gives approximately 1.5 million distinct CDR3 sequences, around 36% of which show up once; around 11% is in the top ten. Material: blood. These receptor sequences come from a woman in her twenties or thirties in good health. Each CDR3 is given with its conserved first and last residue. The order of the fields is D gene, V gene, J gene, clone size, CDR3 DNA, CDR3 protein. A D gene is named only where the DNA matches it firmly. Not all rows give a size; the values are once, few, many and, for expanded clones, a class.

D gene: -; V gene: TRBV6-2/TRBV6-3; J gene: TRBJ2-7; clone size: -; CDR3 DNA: TGTGCCAGCAGGTACGGCCGCGAGCAGTACTTC; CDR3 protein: CASRYGREQYF
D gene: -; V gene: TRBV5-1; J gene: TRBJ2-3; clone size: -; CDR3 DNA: TGCGCCTCAGCTTGGATTAGCCCCCCGTCCACAGATACGCAGTATTTT; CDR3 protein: CASAWISPPSTDTQYF
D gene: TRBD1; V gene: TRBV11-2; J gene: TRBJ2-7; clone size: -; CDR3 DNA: TGTGCCAGCAGTTTCCCGGGACAGGCCGATTACGAGCAGTACTTC; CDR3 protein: CASSFPGQADYEQYF
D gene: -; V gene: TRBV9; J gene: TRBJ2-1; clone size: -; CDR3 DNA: TGTGCCAGCAGCGTTACAGGGTTTGAGCAGTTCTTC; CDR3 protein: CASSVTGFEQFF
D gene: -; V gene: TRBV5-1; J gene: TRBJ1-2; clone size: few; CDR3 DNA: TGCGCCAGCAGCTTGGCCTTGGGCCCAAACTATGGCTACACCTTC; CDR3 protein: CASSLALGPNYGYTF
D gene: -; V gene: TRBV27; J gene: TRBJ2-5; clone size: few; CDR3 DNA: TGTGCCAGCAGTTTATTAGGTGGGACCCAGTACTTC; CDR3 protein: CASSLLGGTQYF
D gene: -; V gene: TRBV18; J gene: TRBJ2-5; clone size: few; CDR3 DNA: TGTGCCAGCTCACCACTTGACAGCATCCAAGAGACCCAGTACTTC; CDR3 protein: CASSPLDSIQETQYF
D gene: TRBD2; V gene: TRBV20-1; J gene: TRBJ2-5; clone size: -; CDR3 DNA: TGCAGTGCTAGAGACCGGACTAGCGGCTACAATGAGCAGTACTTC; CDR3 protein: CSARDRTSGYNEQYF
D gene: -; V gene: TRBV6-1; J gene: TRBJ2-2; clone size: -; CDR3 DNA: TGTGCCAGCAGTGAGCGGGATAGGGACGGGGAGCTGTTTTTT; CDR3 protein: CASSERDRDGELFF
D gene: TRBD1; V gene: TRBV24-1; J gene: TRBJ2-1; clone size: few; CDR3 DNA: TGTGCCACCAGTGTCGACAGGGATTTAAGGAATGAGCAGTTCTTC; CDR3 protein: CATSVDRDLRNEQFF
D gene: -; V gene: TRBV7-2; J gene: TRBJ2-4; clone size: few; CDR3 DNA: TGTGCCAGCAGCTCAGGGGTCGGACTAGCCAAAAACATTCAGTACTTC; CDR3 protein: CASSSGVGLAKNIQYF
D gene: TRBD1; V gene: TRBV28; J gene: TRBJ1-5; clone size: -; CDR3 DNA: TGTGCCAGCAGTTCTCATCAGGGGGCTAGCAATCAGCCCCAGCATTTT; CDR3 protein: CASSSHQGASNQPQHF
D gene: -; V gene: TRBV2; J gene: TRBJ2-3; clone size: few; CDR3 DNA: TGTGCCAGCAGCGAAGGGGGGGCAATAGGAGATACGCAGTATTTT; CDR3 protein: CASSEGGAIGDTQYF
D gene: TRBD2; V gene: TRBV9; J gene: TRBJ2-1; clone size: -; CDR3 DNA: TGTGCCAGCAGCGCCCTAGCGGCAACCTACAATGAGCAGTTCTTC; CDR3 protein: CASSALAATYNEQFF
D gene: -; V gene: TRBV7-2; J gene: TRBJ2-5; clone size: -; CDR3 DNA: TGTGCCAGCAGCTTAGGGGGATCTCCTGGGGAGACCCAGTACTTC; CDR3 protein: CASSLGGSPGETQYF
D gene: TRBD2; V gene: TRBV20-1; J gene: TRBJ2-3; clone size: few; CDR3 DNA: TGCAGTGCTAGACCCGCGGGAGGGAGCGATACGCAGTATTTT; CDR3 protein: CSARPAGGSDTQYF
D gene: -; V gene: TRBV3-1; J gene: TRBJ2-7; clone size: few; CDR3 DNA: TGTGCCAGCAGCCAAGATCTCAGCTACAGCTACGAGCAGTACTTC; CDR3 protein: CASSQDLSYSYEQYF
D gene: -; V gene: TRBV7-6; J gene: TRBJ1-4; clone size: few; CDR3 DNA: TGTGCCAGCAGCCCTACCGTTCGAGGAACTAATGAAAAACTGTTTTTT; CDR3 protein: CASSPTVRGTNEKLFF
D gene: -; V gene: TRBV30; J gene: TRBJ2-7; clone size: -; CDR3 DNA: TGTGCCTGGAGTGTTAGGGTGGGCGGCACTATCATTCACGAGCAGTACTTC; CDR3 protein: CAWSVRVGGTIIHEQYF
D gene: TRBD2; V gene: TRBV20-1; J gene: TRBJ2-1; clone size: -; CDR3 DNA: TGCAGTGCTAGAGAGGGACTAGAAGGTGAGCAGTTCTTC; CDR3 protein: CSAREGLEGEQFF
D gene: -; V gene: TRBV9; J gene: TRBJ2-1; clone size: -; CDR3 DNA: TGTGCCAGCAGCGTAGGTGGGATAGGAGGCACCTACAATGAGCAGTTCTTC; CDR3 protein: CASSVGGIGGTYNEQFF
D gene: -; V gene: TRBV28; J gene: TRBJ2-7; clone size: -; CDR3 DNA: TGTGCCAGCAGCCTAAGGAGGGCCACAAGCTACGAGCAGTACTTC; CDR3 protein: CASSLRRATSYEQYF